This entry lists 28 T cell receptor beta chains sequenced from one sample in a study of regulatory T cells in long-lasting Graves disease. With iRepertoire HTBI primers and Arm-PCR of CDR3 regions, TCR beta libraries were built. MiXCR was run by TCRdb on the multiplex PCR reads, yielding one entry per CDR3 protein. The sample lists 250,000 to 300,000 distinct CDR3 sequences, around 23% occurring once. The time point was: persistent/refractory GD, antithyroid drugs over 5 years with positive TRAb. PBMCs were the source of the RNA used for TCR sequencing. The starting material was peripheral blood mononuclear cells (PBMCs), obtained when the disease was refractory, from a patient treated with antithyroid drugs. The receptors here all came from a female donor with Graves disease.

The table lists this clonotype with many counts. The rearrangement links TRBV7-2 to TRBJ2-7, with unresolved D. This CDR3 region has 15 residues. With 1 base removed from V and 2 bases from J, the gap between germline ends came to 12 bases. Germline V lookup: CDR1 SGHTA, CDR2 FQGNSA. This chain's CDR3 is CASSLGVGPPYEQYF. CDR3 in DNA: TGTGCCAGCAGCTTAGGGGTCGGACCCCCCTACGAGCAGTACTTC.

This clonotype showed up many times. The chain couples TRBV2 to TRBJ1-5, with a weak D call TRBD1 (5 bases). V shed 6 bases and J shed 1 base, with 13 bases lying between them. This CDR3 contains 15 residues. The V gene's germline CDR1 is SNHLY and CDR2 FYNNEI. CDR3 loop: CASRVREGSNQPQHF. CDR3 DNA sequence: TGTGCCAGCAGGGTCCGAGAGGGGAGCAATCAGCCCCAGCATTTT.

This clonotype was recorded many times. The chain employs TRBV7-3 and TRBJ1-5; D unclear. Germline values: CDR1 SGHTA, CDR2 FQGTGA. The CDR3 sequence is 12 residues long. Trimming cost V 4 bases and J 5 bases, with 6 bases left between them. The DNA of the CDR3 is TGTGCCAGCAGCTCCCATTATCAGCCCCAGCATTTT. Translating gives CASSSHYQPQHF.

This clonotype has a handful of counts. The V call is TRBV28, the J call TRBJ2-7; either TRBD1 or TRBD2 may supply D (6 bases each). Germline V lookup: CDR1 MDHEN, CDR2 SYDVKM. This CDR3 has 13 amino acids. The V end was cut by 9 bases, the J end by 4 bases, with 16 bases between. CDR3 DNA sequence: TGTGCCAGTGGAGGTCCGGGGGCGTACGAGCAGTACTTC. Translation gives CASGGPGAYEQYF.

The table lists this clonotype with a few counts. The chain recombines TRBV20-1 with TRBJ2-7; TRBD1 matches 8 bases. The germline V gene encodes CDR1 DFQATT and CDR2 SNEGSKA (reference sequence). The CDR3 consists of 16 residues. J was trimmed by 0 bases and V by 0 bases; bases with no gene match: 7. Written as DNA, the CDR3 is TGCAGTGCTAGAGATCCGCAGACAGGGGACTCCTACGAGCAGTACTTC. It is translated as CSARDPQTGDSYEQYF.

The V gene is TRBV7-9, the J gene TRBJ2-4, with a tentative D call TRBD2 (5 bases). V was cut by 3 bases and J by 1 base, with 13 bases left in between. The CDR3 consists of 16 residues. CDR1 SEHNR and CDR2 FQNEAQ come from the germline V gene (reference sequence). For the CDR3, the DNA is TGTGCCAGCAGCTTGGGGTTCTCGGGGGCCAAAAACATTCAGTACTTC. Translating it yields CASSLGFSGAKNIQYF.

The chain links TRBV6-1 to TRBJ2-5; 13 nucleotides align to TRBD2. The J segment lost 4 bases and the V segment lost 6 bases, leaving 20 bases of the junction unmatched. The germline V gene has CDR1 MNHNS and CDR2 SASEGT. The CDR3 sequence is 20 residues long. CDR3 coding DNA: TGTGCCAGCAGACCGTACTCAGGACTAGCGGGAGAGAGCGCGAGAGAGACCCAGTACTTC. Its translation: CASRPYSGLAGESARETQYF.

At least ten counts were recorded for this clonotype. The rearrangement joins TRBV2 to TRBJ1-2; 7 bases line up with TRBD1. This CDR3 comprises 12 residues. Germline-derived CDR1 and CDR2 are SNHLY and FYNNEI. The V and J ends lost 4 bases and 8 bases, in that order; junction bases with no gene match: 4. The CDR3 coding sequence is TGTGCCAGCAGTGGACAGGGAGCAGGCTACACCTTC. Amino acid sequence: CASSGQGAGYTF.

This clonotype was seen many times. This chain joins TRBV6-1 and TRBJ2-5; D is unresolved. Germline CDR1 MNHNS, CDR2 SASEGT. The V and J ends lost 5 bases and 2 bases respectively, with 6 bases between them. The CDR3 is made up of 12 amino acids. For the CDR3, the DNA is TGTGCCAGCAGTAACGATCAAGAGACCCAGTACTTC. This translates into CASSNDQETQYF.

The rearrangement joins TRBV9 to TRBJ2-7; D is possibly TRBD1 or TRBD2 (5 bases each). The V and J ends lost 0 bases and 2 bases respectively, with 15 bases between them. Germline lookup yields CDR1 SGDLS and CDR2 YYNGEE. This CDR3 is 16 amino acids long. This CDR3 is CASSVGMGTQAYEQYF. DNA of the CDR3: TGTGCCAGCAGCGTAGGGATGGGGACCCAAGCCTACGAGCAGTACTTC.

About this clonotype itself: No conserved phenylalanine or tryptophan ends this CDR3, so it is likely a read error. The DNA for the CDR3 is TGTGCCAGCAGCCAAGGGGGATACGAGCAGTACTCC. The encoded protein is CASSQGGYEQYS. The chain has TRBV3-1 and TRBJ2-7; D call uncertain. V lost 1 base and J 4 bases, leaving 5 bases between the germline ends. Germline V gene sequence: CDR1 LGHDT, CDR2 YNNKEL (reference sequence). The CDR3 runs 12 residues.

The gene calls are TRBV20-1 and TRBJ2-1; D may be TRBD1 or TRBD2 (5 bases each). The V end lost 7 bases, the J end lost 9 bases, and 16 bases lay between the germline ends. This CDR3 has 12 amino acids. Germline assignment: CDR1 DFQATT and CDR2 SNEGSKA (reference sequence). The CDR3 DNA reads as TGCAGTGTCGGAATGGGGGTCTCTGAGCAGTTCTTC. It encodes CSVGMGVSEQFF.

The rearrangement joins TRBV7-9 to TRBJ2-7; 11 bases map to TRBD2. J lost 0 bases, V lost 5 bases, and 21 bases had no gene match. The CDR3 length is 21 residues. Per the germline V gene, CDR1 is SEHNR and CDR2 is FQNEAQ (reference sequence). The CDR3 DNA sequence: TGTGCCAGCAGCAACATCGCCCCGGGACTAGCGGAAAATACCAACTCCTACGAGCAGTACTTC. Translation gives CASSNIAPGLAENTNSYEQYF.

This clonotype was counted many times. The rearrangement links TRBV6-1 to TRBJ1-2; D remains ambiguous. Trimming left V 6 bases short and J 2 bases short, with 10 bases between. The germline V gene encodes CDR1 MNHNS and CDR2 SASEGT. CDR3 size: 13 residues. The CDR3, as DNA: TGTGCCAGCAGGCTACATCTAAACTATGGCTACACCTTC. Translating gives CASRLHLNYGYTF.

The CDR3 here is CASRGGLVRGNEQFF. The CDR3 nucleotides are TGTGCCAGCAGGGGGGGACTAGTCCGAGGGAATGAGCAGTTCTTC. This chain links TRBV12-3 or TRBV12-4 with TRBJ2-1, with 8 bases lining up with TRBD2. Losses at the gene ends were 6 bases for V and 7 bases for J; bases not matched to a gene: 11. This CDR3 is built from 15 residues.

The chain has TRBV20-1 and TRBJ2-7; TRBD2 matches 11 bases. The V and J ends lost 0 bases and 6 bases, in that order; junction bases with no gene match: 7. The CDR3 sequence is 15 residues long. Germline V gene data show CDR1 as DFQATT and CDR2 as SNEGSKA (reference sequence). The CDR3 DNA reads TGCAGTGCTAGAGATCTTAGCGGGAGGGGGTTCGAGCAGTACTTC. It specifies CSARDLSGRGFEQYF.

This clonotype appeared many times. The chain carries TRBV7-8 and TRBJ2-5, with D possibly TRBD2 on 6 matching bases. The CDR3 covers 15 residues. Trimming cost V 3 bases and J 4 bases, with 15 bases left between them. Germline values: CDR1 SGHVS, CDR2 FQNEAQ. The CDR3 here is CASSLGRSGLETQYF. CDR3 bases: TGTGCCAGCAGCTTGGGCAGGTCGGGACTAGAGACCCAGTACTTC.

The chain links TRBV4-3 to TRBJ1-5; a possible D gene is TRBD1 (5 bases). This CDR3 spans 16 amino acids. The V gene's germline CDR1 is LGHNA and CDR2 YSLEER. V was cut by 0 bases and J by 3 bases, with 12 bases left in between. The CDR3 DNA sequence: TGCGCCAGCAGCCAAGACGACCGACAGTACAATCAGCCCCAGCATTTT. Translation gives CASSQDDRQYNQPQHF.

This clonotype was observed a handful of times. The chain combines TRBV28 with TRBJ2-1; maybe TRBD2 (6 bases). Trimming removed 3 bases at V and 5 bases at J, with 17 bases between. The germline CDR1 and CDR2 sequences are MDHEN and SYDVKM. This CDR3 contains 16 residues. As DNA, the CDR3 is TGTGCCAGCAGTTTTCGGTCAGGGACTCCCCACAATGAGCAGTTCTTC. Translation: CASSFRSGTPHNEQFF. The full variable domain, rest sourced from reference TRBV28 and TRBJ2-1, is DVKVTQSSRYLVKRTGEKVFLECVQDMDHENMFWYRQDPGLGLRLIYFSYDVKMKEKGDIPEGYSVSREKKERFSLILESASTNQTSMYLCASSFRSGTPHNEQFFGPGTRLTVL.

V and J are TRBV7-9 and TRBJ1-4, with 8 bases that match TRBD1. This CDR3 has 15 amino acids. J lost 5 bases, V lost 0 bases, and 2 bases had no gene match. The V gene's germline CDR1 is SEHNR and CDR2 FQNEAQ (reference sequence). DNA for the CDR3: TGTGCCAGCAGCTTAGCGGACAGGGCAAATGAAAAACTGTTTTTT. Amino acids: CASSLADRANEKLFF.

J is TRBJ2-2 and V is TRBV19; TRBD2 agrees at 8 bases. Losses at the gene ends were 4 bases for V and 3 bases for J; bases not matched to a gene: 7. Germline assignment: CDR1 LNHDA and CDR2 SQIVND (reference sequence). There are 16 residues in the CDR3. CDR3 in DNA: TGTGCCAGTAGTAAATCGAGCGGGAGAGACACCGGGGAGCTGTTTTTT. This codes for CASSKSSGRDTGELFF. Supplemented by reference TRBV19 and TRBJ2-2, the full variable domain reads DGGITQSPKYLFRKEGQNVTLSCEQNLNHDAMYWYRQDPGQGLRLIYYSQIVNDFQKGDIAEGYSVSREKKESFPLTVTSAQKNPTAFYLCASSKSSGRDTGELFFGEGSRLTVL.

The CDR3 sequence is CSATSGSSDTQYF. The CDR3 DNA is TGCAGTGCTACCAGCGGGAGCTCAGATACGCAGTATTTT. The V and J genes are TRBV20-1 and TRBJ2-3; 8 bases line up with TRBD2. With 4 bases clipped from V and 4 bases from J, the junction kept 4 bases outside the gene matches. This CDR3 contains 13 residues. Germline V gives CDR1 DFQATT, CDR2 SNEGSKA (reference sequence).

This clonotype was observed a handful of times. CDR3 nucleotide sequence: TGTGCCAGCAGCTTTCAGGGGAACGCTAACACTGAAGCTTTCTTT. This gives the protein CASSFQGNANTEAFF. The V gene is TRBV7-9, the J gene TRBJ1-1; a weak D match, TRBD1 (6 bases). Trimming pared 3 bases from V and 2 bases from J, leaving 13 bases between. CDR1 and CDR2 from the germline V gene are SEHNR and FQNEAQ (reference sequence). The length of the CDR3 is 15 residues.

V gene TRBV29-1 combines with J gene TRBJ2-7; D unresolved. Germline V gives CDR1 SQVTM, CDR2 ANQGSEA. The ends were cut back, 3 bases at V and 3 bases at J, with 6 bases in the middle. This CDR3 region has 11 residues. The CDR3 nucleotides are TGCAGCGTTGATGAGGACTACGAGCAGTACTTC. Its translation is CSVDEDYEQYF.

This clonotype showed up just a few times. DNA of the CDR3: TGTGCCAGCAGAAAGACGGGACAGGGTTGGCAGCCCCAGCATTTT. Its protein product is CASRKTGQGWQPQHF. This chain joins TRBV12-3 or TRBV12-4 and TRBJ1-5, with 9 bases that match TRBD1. The CDR3 is made up of 15 amino acids. Unmatched junction bases numbered 10, after V lost 6 bases and J lost 7 bases.

This clonotype came up a few times. The chain employs TRBV30 and TRBJ1-5; 7 nucleotides align to TRBD1. CDR1 is GTSNPN, CDR2 SVGIG, per germline (reference sequence). Trimming removed 3 bases from V and 5 bases from J; junction bases left unmatched: 4. The CDR3 is 13 residues long. In DNA, the CDR3 is TGTGCCTGGAGCCCAGGGGGGGATCAGCCCCAGCATTTT. It translates to CAWSPGGDQPQHF.

This clonotype turned up a few times. The genes are TRBV10-3 and TRBJ2-2; D tentatively fits TRBD1 or TRBD2 (6 bases each). Trimming shortened V by 7 bases and J by 1 base, and 13 bases separated the two germline ends. Germline CDR1 and CDR2: ENHRY and SYGVKD. The CDR3 consists of 15 residues. The chain's CDR3 is CAITARGENTGELFF. The CDR3, as DNA: TGTGCCATCACCGCAAGGGGGGAGAACACCGGGGAGCTGTTTTTT.

Concerning this clonotype itself: In this CDR3 the conserved last residue, phenylalanine or tryptophan, is missing, so a read error is likely. The chain employs TRBV11-2 and TRBJ1-6; D gene uncertain. Germline V CDR1 and CDR2: SGHAT, FQNNGV. Between the trimmed V and J ends, which lost 1 base and 10 bases, there was a span of 5 bases. This CDR3 region has 12 residues. CDR3: CASSLGDSPLHL. The CDR3 DNA follows: TGTGCCAGCAGCTTAGGCGACTCACCCCTCCACCTT.